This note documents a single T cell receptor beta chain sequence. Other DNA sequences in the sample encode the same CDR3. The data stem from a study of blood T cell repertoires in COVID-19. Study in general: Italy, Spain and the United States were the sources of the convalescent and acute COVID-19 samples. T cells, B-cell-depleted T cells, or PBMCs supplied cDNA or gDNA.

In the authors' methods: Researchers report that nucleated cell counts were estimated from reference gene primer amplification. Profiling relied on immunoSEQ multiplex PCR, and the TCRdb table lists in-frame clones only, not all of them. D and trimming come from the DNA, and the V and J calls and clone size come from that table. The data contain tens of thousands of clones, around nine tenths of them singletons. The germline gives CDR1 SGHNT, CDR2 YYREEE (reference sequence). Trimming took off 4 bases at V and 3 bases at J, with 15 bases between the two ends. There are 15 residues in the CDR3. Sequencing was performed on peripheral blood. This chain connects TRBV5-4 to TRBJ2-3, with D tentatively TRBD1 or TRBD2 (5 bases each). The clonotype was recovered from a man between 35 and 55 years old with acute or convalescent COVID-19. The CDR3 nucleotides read TGTGCCAGCAGCCTGGGACGATCGGGTACAGATACGCAGTATTTT. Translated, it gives CASSLGRSGTDTQYF.